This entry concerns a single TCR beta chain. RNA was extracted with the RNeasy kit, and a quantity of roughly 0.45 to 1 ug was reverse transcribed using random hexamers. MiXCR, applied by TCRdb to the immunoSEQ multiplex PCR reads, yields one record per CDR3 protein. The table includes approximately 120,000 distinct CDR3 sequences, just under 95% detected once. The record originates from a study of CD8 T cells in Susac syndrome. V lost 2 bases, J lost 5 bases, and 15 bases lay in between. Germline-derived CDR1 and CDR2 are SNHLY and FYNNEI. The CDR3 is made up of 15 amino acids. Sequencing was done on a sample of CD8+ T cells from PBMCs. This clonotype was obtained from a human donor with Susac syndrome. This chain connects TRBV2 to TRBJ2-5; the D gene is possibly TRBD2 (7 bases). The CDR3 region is CASSERMGGLETQYF. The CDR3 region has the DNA TGTGCCAGCAGTGAAAGGATGGGGGGGCTGGAGACCCAGTACTTC.